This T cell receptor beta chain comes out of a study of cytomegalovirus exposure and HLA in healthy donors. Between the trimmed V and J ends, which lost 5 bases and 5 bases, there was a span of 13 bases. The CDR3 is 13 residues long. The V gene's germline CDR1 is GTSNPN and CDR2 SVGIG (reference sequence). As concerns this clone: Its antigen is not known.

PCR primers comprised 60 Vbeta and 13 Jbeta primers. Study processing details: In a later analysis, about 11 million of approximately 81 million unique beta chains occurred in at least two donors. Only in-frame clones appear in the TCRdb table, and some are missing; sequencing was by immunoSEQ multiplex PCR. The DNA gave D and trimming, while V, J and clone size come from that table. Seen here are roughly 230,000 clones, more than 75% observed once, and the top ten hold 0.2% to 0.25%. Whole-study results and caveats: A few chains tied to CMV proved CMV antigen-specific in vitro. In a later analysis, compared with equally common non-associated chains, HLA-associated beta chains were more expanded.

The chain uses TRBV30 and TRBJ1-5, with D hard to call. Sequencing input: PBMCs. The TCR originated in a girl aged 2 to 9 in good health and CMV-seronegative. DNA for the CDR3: TGTGCCTGGGGTACCGGGTCTGATCAGCCCCAGCATTTT. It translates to CAWGTGSDQPQHF.